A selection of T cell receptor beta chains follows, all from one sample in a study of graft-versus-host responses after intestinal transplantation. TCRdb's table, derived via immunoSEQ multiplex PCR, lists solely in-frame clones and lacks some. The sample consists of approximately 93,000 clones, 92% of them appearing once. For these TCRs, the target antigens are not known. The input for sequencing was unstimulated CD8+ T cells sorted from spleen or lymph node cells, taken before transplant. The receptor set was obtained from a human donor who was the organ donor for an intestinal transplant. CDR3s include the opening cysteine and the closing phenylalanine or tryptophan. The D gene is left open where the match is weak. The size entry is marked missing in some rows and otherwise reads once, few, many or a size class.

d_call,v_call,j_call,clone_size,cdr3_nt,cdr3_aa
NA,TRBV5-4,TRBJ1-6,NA,TGTGCCAGCAGCTTCAACGGAGGAGGTAATTCACCCCTCCACTTT,CASSFNGGGNSPLHF
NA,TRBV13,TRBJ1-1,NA,TGTGCCAGCACTGAGGGGGTGAGCACTGAAGCTTTCTTT,CASTEGVSTEAFF
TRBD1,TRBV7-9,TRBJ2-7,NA,TGTGCCAGCAGCTCGACAGGGTTCGACGAGCAGTACTTC,CASSSTGFDEQYF
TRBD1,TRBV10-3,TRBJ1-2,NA,TGTGCCATCAGTGAGTCGCCAGGGGGCGTGACGGATGGCTACACCTTC,CAISESPGGVTDGYTF
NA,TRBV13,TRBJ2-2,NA,TGTGCCAGCAGCTCCCGAGGGGGGAACACCGGGGAGCTGTTTTTT,CASSSRGGNTGELFF
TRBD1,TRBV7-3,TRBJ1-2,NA,TGTGCCAGCAGCCCGGGACAGGATAACTATGGCTACACCTTC,CASSPGQDNYGYTF
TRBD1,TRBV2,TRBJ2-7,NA,TGTGCCAGCAGTAGCCGGGACAGGGGGTCCTACGAGCAGTACTTC,CASSSRDRGSYEQYF
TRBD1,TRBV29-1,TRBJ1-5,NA,TGCAGCGTGCAACAGGGGAGCCCAAATCAGCCCCAGCATTTT,CSVQQGSPNQPQHF
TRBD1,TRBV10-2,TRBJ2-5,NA,TGCGCCAGCACTGGGACAGGGGAGACCCAGTACTTC,CASTGTGETQYF
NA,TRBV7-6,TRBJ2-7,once,TGTGCCAGCAGCTTTGGTAGCGGCTCCTACGAGCAGTACTTC,CASSFGSGSYEQYF
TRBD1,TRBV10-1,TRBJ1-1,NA,TGCGCCAGCAGTCCTCCCGGGACAGGGAAAGCTTTCTTT,CASSPPGTGKAFF
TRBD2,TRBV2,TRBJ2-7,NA,TGTGCCAGCAGAGTTAGCGGGGGGAACTACGAGCAGTACTTC,CASRVSGGNYEQYF
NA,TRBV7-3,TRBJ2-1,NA,TGTGCCAGCAGCTCAGGACTGCCTTTAGCCTACAATGAGCAGTTCTTC,CASSSGLPLAYNEQFF
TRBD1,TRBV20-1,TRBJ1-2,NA,TGCAGTGTACAGGGGGTGGATGGCTACACCTTC,CSVQGVDGYTF
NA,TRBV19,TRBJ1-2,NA,TGTGCCACCCGACCCACGGGGTTTATTCTCGATGGCTACACCTTC,CATRPTGFILDGYTF
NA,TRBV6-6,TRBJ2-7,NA,TGTGCCAGCAGCGACGACAGGCTATACGAGCAGTACTTC,CASSDDRLYEQYF
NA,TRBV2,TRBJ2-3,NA,TGTGCCAGCAGGAAGCCAGGGATCTCAGATACGCAGTATTTT,CASRKPGISDTQYF
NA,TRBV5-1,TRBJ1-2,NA,TGCGCCAGCAGCTTCCTTGGAGGCAGAGGCTATGGCTACACCTTC,CASSFLGGRGYGYTF
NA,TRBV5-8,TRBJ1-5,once,TGTGCCAGCAAGAGGGACTCCTGGACTTTTGGCCAGCCCCAGCATTTT,CASKRDSWTFGQPQHF
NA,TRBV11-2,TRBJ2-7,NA,TGTGCCAGCAGCTTAGATCCCAACGAGCAGTACTTC,CASSLDPNEQYF
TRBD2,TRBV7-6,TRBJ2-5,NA,TGTGCCAGCAGCCCCCGGGGTAGCGGGGGGCCCGGGGGAGAGACCCAGTACTTC,CASSPRGSGGPGGETQYF
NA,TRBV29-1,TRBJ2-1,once,TGCAGCGTTCCAGGCCGCAGTATCGAGGAGCAGTTCTTC,CSVPGRSIEEQFF
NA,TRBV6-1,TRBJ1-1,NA,TGTGCCAGCAGTGAATGGTATTCAGGGGTTATGAACACTGAAGCTTTCTTT,CASSEWYSGVMNTEAFF
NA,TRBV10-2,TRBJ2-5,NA,TGCGCCAGCAGTGTTGGGGGCGGGGAGACCCAGTACTTC,CASSVGGGETQYF
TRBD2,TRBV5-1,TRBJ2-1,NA,TGCGCCAGCAGCTTGGGGGCTAGCGGGGAGACAGATTACAATGAGCAGTTCTTC,CASSLGASGETDYNEQFF
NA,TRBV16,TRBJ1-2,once,TGTGCCAGCAGTCGATCGGTAGGCTACACCTTC,CASSRSVGYTF
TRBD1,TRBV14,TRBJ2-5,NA,TGTGCCAGCAGCCAAGTGGGACGAGGGGGCCCTCAAGAGACCCAGTACTTC,CASSQVGRGGPQETQYF
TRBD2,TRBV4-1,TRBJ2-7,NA,TGCGCCAGCAGCCAGACTAGCGGGAGCGAGCAGTACTTC,CASSQTSGSEQYF
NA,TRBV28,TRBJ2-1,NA,TGTGCCAGCGGGCAGGGTCTATTCAATGAGCAGTTCTTC,CASGQGLFNEQFF
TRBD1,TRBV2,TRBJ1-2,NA,TGTGCCAGCAGAGCCCCCTGGACAGGGAGAGGGGTCTATGGCTACACCTTC,CASRAPWTGRGVYGYTF
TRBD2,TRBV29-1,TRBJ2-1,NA,TGCAGCGGTCAGGCTAGCGGGGGGCCCTTAATGAGCAATGAGCAGTTCTTC,CSGQASGGPLMSNEQFF
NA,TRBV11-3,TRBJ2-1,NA,TGTGCCAGCAGCTTAGACGGGGAGCAGTTCTTC,CASSLDGEQFF
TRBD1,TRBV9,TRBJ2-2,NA,TGTGCCAGCAGCACAGAGCAAGACAGGGCAAGGACCGGGGAGCTGTTTTTT,CASSTEQDRARTGELFF
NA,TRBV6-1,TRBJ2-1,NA,TGTGCCAGCGAGGAGGAACGCGCATCGAGGAATGAGCAGTTCTTC,CASEEERASRNEQFF
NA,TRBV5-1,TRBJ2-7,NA,TGCGCCAGCAGCTTGGACGGGCCCAGGGGAGACTACGAGCAGTACTTC,CASSLDGPRGDYEQYF
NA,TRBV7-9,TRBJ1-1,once,TGTGCCAGCAACCCCACCCCGATGGACATGAACACTGAAGCTTTCTTT,CASNPTPMDMNTEAFF
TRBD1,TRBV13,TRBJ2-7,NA,TGTGCCAGCAGCCTCCGGGGGACAGGGGGTTTGGAGCAGTACTTC,CASSLRGTGGLEQYF
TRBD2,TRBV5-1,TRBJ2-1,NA,TGCGCCAGCAGCTTGGAAGGTAGCGGGAGGGGTTCCTACAATGAGCAGTTCTTC,CASSLEGSGRGSYNEQFF
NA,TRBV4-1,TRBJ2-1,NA,TGCGCCAGCAGCCTCAGCCCAGGGTTGTACGGTGAGCAGTTCTTC,CASSLSPGLYGEQFF
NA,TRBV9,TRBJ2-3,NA,TGTGCCAGCAGCGTTCTCAGGGGCCCCACAGATACGCAGTATTTT,CASSVLRGPTDTQYF
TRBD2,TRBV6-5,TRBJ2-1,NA,TGTGCCAGCAGTTTAGCGGGAATCTACAATGAGCAGTTCTTC,CASSLAGIYNEQFF
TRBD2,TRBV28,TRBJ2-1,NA,TGTGCCAGCAGTTTAGCGGGGACTAGCGGGAAGCCTCCCAGCTCCTACAATGAGCAGTTCTTC,CASSLAGTSGKPPSSYNEQFF
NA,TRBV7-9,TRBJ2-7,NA,TGTGCCAGCAGCTTACAATCCACTGCCCCCTACGAGCAGTACTTC,CASSLQSTAPYEQYF
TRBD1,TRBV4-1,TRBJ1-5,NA,TGCGCCAGCAGCCCCGAGGGACAGAGGAATCAGCCCCAGCATTTT,CASSPEGQRNQPQHF
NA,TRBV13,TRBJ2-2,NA,TGTGCCAGCAGCTTATCTACGGGAGCCGGGGAGCTGTTTTTT,CASSLSTGAGELFF
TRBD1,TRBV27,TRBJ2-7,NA,TGTGCCAGCAGTGTGACAGGGCCTGGGGGAGAGCAGTACTTC,CASSVTGPGGEQYF
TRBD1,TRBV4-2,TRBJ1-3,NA,TGTGCCAGCAGCCAAGATGGGCAGGGGGCAGAGAGCTCTGGAAACACCATATATTTT,CASSQDGQGAESSGNTIYF
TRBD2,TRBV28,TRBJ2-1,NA,TGTGCCAGCAGCCATCAAACAATAGGAGTAGCGGGAGTGGCTGAGCAGTTCTTC,CASSHQTIGVAGVAEQFF
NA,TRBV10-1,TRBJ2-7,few,TGCGCCAGCAGTGAGCCGAGCCGGGGCGAGCAGTACTTC,CASSEPSRGEQYF
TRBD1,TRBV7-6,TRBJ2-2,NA,TGTGCCAGCAGCTACCCCGGGACAGGGAGTTATGGGGAGCTGTTTTTT,CASSYPGTGSYGELFF
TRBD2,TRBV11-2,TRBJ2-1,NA,TGTGCCAGCAGCCGGAACGGGGGGAATGCCCATGGCAATGAGCAGTTCTTC,CASSRNGGNAHGNEQFF
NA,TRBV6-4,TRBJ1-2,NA,TGTGCCAGCAGTGACTCTCGCAGGGCGGGCTACACCTTC,CASSDSRRAGYTF
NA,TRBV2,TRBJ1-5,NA,TGTGCCAGCAGTTACTGGGAGCAGCCCCAGCATTTT,CASSYWEQPQHF